This T cell receptor beta chain emerged from a study of T-cell reconstitution after alpha-beta-depleted transplantation in children. Study outcomes and limitations: One year post-transplant, T-cell counts and diversity were largely derived from T cells produced anew.

This clonotype has only a few counts. Its specificity is unknown. Preparation of the TCRbeta library involved a method that used unique molecular identifiers. TCRdb reprocessed the PCR reads with MiXCR, giving one entry per CDR3 protein. The repertoire holds 200,000 to 250,000 distinct CDR3 sequences, approximately 6.9% seen once, with about 6% in the top ten. The specimen was PBMCs, collected before TCRalphabeta/CD19-depleted stem cell transplant. The clonotype comes from a boy between 2 and 10 years old with acute lymphoblastic leukemia, due to receive a stem cell transplant.

For the CDR3, the DNA is TGCGCCAGCAGCCAAGATCGAAGCAGGGGCGCAGATACGCAGTATTTT. Protein: CASSQDRSRGADTQYF. The chain links TRBV4-3 to TRBJ2-3; D may be TRBD1 (6 bases). This CDR3 spans 16 amino acids. Per the germline V gene, CDR1 is LGHNA and CDR2 is YSLEER. V was trimmed by 0 bases and J by 4 bases, leaving 14 bases between them.